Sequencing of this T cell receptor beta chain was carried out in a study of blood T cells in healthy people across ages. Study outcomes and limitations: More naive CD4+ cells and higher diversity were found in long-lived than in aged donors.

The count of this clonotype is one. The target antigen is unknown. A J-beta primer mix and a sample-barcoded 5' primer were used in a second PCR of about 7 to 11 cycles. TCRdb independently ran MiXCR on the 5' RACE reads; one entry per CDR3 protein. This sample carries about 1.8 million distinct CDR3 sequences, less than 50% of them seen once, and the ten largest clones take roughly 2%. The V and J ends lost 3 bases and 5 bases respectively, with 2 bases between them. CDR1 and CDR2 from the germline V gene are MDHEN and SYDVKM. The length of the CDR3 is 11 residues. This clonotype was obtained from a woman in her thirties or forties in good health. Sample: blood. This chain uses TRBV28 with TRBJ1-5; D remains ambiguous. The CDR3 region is CASSLHQPQHF. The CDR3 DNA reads TGTGCCAGCAGTTTGCATCAGCCCCAGCATTTT.